The clone carrying this T cell receptor beta chain occurred many times. V lost 0 bases and J 0 bases, leaving 12 bases between the germline ends. CDR1 is SGHVS and CDR2 is FNYEAQ in the germline V gene. CDR3 length: 18 amino acids. No donor had other autoimmune disease, uncontrolled infection, pregnancy or lactation. This entry comes from a study of Graves' ophthalmopathy and Graves' hyperthyroidism. The authors amplified TCR beta CDR3 regions, and they did so from RNA transcripts for repertoire sequencing. First-round RT-PCR used HTBI primers; second-round multiplex PCR followed. TCRdb passed the multiplex PCR reads through MiXCR, listing each CDR3 protein once. The data hold about 550,000 distinct CDR3 sequences, with under 45% observed a single time.

This chain uses TRBV7-6 with TRBJ2-6; D perhaps matches TRBD2 (5 bases). This TCR was sampled from an adult man with Graves' hyperthyroidism. Source material: peripheral blood or thyroid tissue (not recorded which). DNA of the CDR3: TGTGCCAGCAGCTTAGCGACTATACGGATCTCTGGGGCCAACGTCCTGACTTTC. Translating gives CASSLATIRISGANVLTF.